This T cell receptor (beta chain) was documented in a study of T cell repertoires in cytomegalovirus infection. Overall study: Recently identified HLA-C-restricted and well-studied HLA-B-restricted CMV epitopes were used. Carrying CMV and the relevant HLA type showed in public TCR beta signatures. Study-wide results and caveats: CMV carriers with the relevant HLA were identified by cumulative public TCR beta family frequency. The response measured ex vivo was dominated by TCR beta clonotypes (HLA-C-restricted and CMV-specific).

TCRdb independently ran MiXCR on the reads; one entry per CDR3 protein. Among over 250,000 distinct CDR3 sequences, around 20% were seen once, and the ten largest hold roughly a fifth. Trimming left V 3 bases short and J 3 bases short, with 11 bases between. The CDR3 loop spans 15 amino acids. Per the germline V gene, CDR1 is SGHNT and CDR2 is YENEEA. As for this clonotype: What it binds is unknown.

The sequence derives from a human donor in good health (CMV status not recorded). Some clones in this sample may be carry-over from other donors' samples. This chain uses TRBV11-3 with TRBJ2-2; perhaps TRBD2 as D (5 bases). The specimen was cultured PBMCs, collected from culture after CMV antigen stimulation. The CDR3 coding sequence is TGTGCCAGCAGCTTTGGACCCGGGGACACCGGGGAGCTGTTTTTT. It specifies CASSFGPGDTGELFF.